This TCR beta chain was identified in a study of CD4+ T cells in melanoma (dated 2022 in TCRdb). With respect to the entire study: The study examined neoantigen-specific CD4+ T cells in human melanoma.

Library preparation was by the immunoSEQ multiplex PCR assay. What TCRdb holds here is the immuneACCESS table cut down to in-frame rearrangements. Part of the clones is not present; checked against another copy, under half of the missing clones reflect an unresolved V gene, and the others are unexplained. The sample table holds 20,000 to 25,000 clones, of which more than 65% were seen once. The ten largest make up 3.6% of the sample. This clone appeared a few times. The specificity of this receptor is unknown. The input lacks base qualities; no much larger clone sits a single base away. Broad study findings and their caveats: Neoantigen-specific CD4+ T cells in melanoma were reported to show diverse differentiation states. Neoantigen-specific CD4+ T cells were reported to be correlated with the function of CD8+ T cells, macrophages and B cells.

The donors were melanoma patients. There are 15 amino acids in the CDR3, from cysteine to phenylalanine inclusive. Just the 45-base CDR3 DNA is kept, in frame starting at base 1. The germline V gene yields MNHNS for CDR1 and SASEGT for CDR2. Trimming costs V 2 bases and J 0 bases, and their ends lie 8 bases apart. The clonotype comes from a human donor with melanoma. The rearrangement joined TRBV6-1 to TRBJ1-3, with the D gene call left open. Sequencing was carried out using cells from a culture (not recorded whether cultured in vitro). The DNA sequence follows: TGTGCCAGCAGTGAAAGTATGAGCTCTGGAAACACCATATATTTT. Its product reads: CASSESMSSGNTIYF.